In this sample, the clone carrying this TCR beta chain turned up a few times. The antigen is unknown. The entry originates in a study of T cells in Graves' hyperthyroidism and ophthalmopathy. General study points: Most thyroid clonotypes expanded above 0.001 appeared in blood too.

This CDR3 contains 18 residues. Losses at the gene ends were 3 bases for V and 4 bases for J; bases not matched to a gene: 12. The germline CDR1 and CDR2 sequences are LNHDA and SQIVND (reference sequence). Diagnoses were established using clinical symptoms, serum thyroxine and TRAb, thyroid ultrasound and orbital computed tomography. Amplification of TCR beta CDR3 regions used RNA as the template. TCR CDR3 underwent first-round RT-PCR with the HTBI primer set. MiXCR, applied by TCRdb to the multiplex PCR reads, yields one record per CDR3 protein. The profile shows 650,000 to 700,000 distinct CDR3 sequences, 15% to 20% of them singletons.

The sequence was obtained from a man in his forties or fifties with Graves' hyperthyroidism. This chain links TRBV19 with TRBJ2-3; TRBD2 matches at 11 bases. Sample: blood. The CDR3 region has the DNA TGTGCCAGTAGTATTGGGACTAGCGGAGCCCCGGCACCAGATACGCAGTATTTT. This gives the protein CASSIGTSGAPAPDTQYF.